A selection of T cell receptor beta chains follows, all from one sample in a study of control samples from healthy donors and cancer patients. TCRdb's copy holds only in-frame clones and misses some; the assay was immunoSEQ multiplex PCR. The sample contains about 100,000 clones, 80% to 90% of which appear only once. Sample: blood. These receptors were collected from a man in his thirties or forties in good health. CDR3s include the opening cysteine and the closing phenylalanine or tryptophan. D genes are given only for firm matches. A row's size may be missing; if present it is once, few, many or a size class.

V gene	D gene	clone size	J gene	CDR3 DNA	CDR3 protein
TRBV19	NA	NA	TRBJ1-2	TGTGCCAGTAGTATGAGGGGGAGAGGCTATGGCTACACCTTC	CASSMRGRGYGYTF
TRBV25-1	TRBD1	NA	TRBJ2-7	TGTGCCAGCAGTGCCTGGACAGGGGCCTACGAGCAGTACTTC	CASSAWTGAYEQYF
TRBV30	NA	NA	TRBJ1-6	TGTGCCTGGGGAAGTGGGACGGGGAATTCACCCCTCCACTTT	CAWGSGTGNSPLHF
TRBV11-3	NA	once	TRBJ2-2	TGTGCCAGCAGCCCAGAGCCGGGGGCGGGCGGGGAGCTGTTTTTT	CASSPEPGAGGELFF
TRBV6-1	NA	once	TRBJ1-3	TGTGCCAGCCGTGAGGCAGGTCTTGGTGGAAACACCATATATTTT	CASREAGLGGNTIYF
TRBV19	NA	once	TRBJ1-2	TGTGCCAGTAAACTTGCGAGAGGGGGCTATGGCTACACCTTC	CASKLARGGYGYTF
TRBV19	NA	few	TRBJ1-5	TGTGCCAGTAGTACGGACCCCGAAACCCAGCATTTT	CASSTDPETQHF
TRBV19	TRBD2	NA	TRBJ2-3	TGTGCCAGTAGTATAGCTCACCGGTATAGCGGGAGAAGCACAGATACGCAGTATTTT	CASSIAHRYSGRSTDTQYF
TRBV12-5	NA	NA	TRBJ1-4	TGTGCTAGTGGTTTGGGCACAGTAGGGGAAAAACTGTTTTTT	CASGLGTVGEKLFF
TRBV9	NA	NA	TRBJ1-6	TGTGCCAGCAGCGTTGGTAGGAATAATTCACCCCTCCACTTT	CASSVGRNNSPLHF
TRBV5-1	NA	NA	TRBJ1-2	TGCGCCAGCAGCTTAATGGGGGCTAACTATGGCTACACCTTC	CASSLMGANYGYTF
TRBV7-9	NA	NA	TRBJ1-2	TGTGCCAGCAGCTTAAGGCGTCAGGGCTATGGCTACACCTTC	CASSLRRQGYGYTF
TRBV7-9	TRBD1	NA	TRBJ1-5	TGTGCCAGCAGCCCAGGGACAGGGTCTGATCAGCCCCAGCATTTT	CASSPGTGSDQPQHF
TRBV7-2	TRBD2	NA	TRBJ2-3	TGTGCCAGCAGCTTAGGGACTAGCAGATTCACAGATACGCAGTATTTT	CASSLGTSRFTDTQYF
TRBV11-3	NA	once	TRBJ2-2	TGTGCCAGCAGCTTCATGACAGGGAACACCGGGGAGCTGTTTTTT	CASSFMTGNTGELFF
TRBV6-2/TRBV6-3	NA	NA	TRBJ2-5	TGTGCCAGCAGTTACTCGACACAACAAGAGACCCAGTACTTC	CASSYSTQQETQYF
TRBV5-6	TRBD2	NA	TRBJ2-7	TGTGCCAGCAGAAACGGACTAGCGGGATTACGCCAACTCTCCTACGAGCAGTACTTC	CASRNGLAGLRQLSYEQYF
TRBV23-1	NA	NA	TRBJ2-4	TGCGCCAGCAGTCAATCCGCCACTACAGGGACCAAAAACATTCAGTACTTC	CASSQSATTGTKNIQYF
TRBV3-1/TRBV3-2	TRBD2	NA	TRBJ2-5	TGTGCCAGCAGCCAAGCGGGAGGGTACCAAGAGACCCAGTACTTC	CASSQAGGYQETQYF
TRBV9	TRBD1	NA	TRBJ2-2	TGTGCCAGCAGCGTAGCTGGGACAGGGGGATCTAGCCTCACCGGGGAGCTGTTTTTT	CASSVAGTGGSSLTGELFF
TRBV28	TRBD2	NA	TRBJ2-7	TGTGCCAGCAGGATGACTAGCGGGACGTACGAGCAGTACTTC	CASRMTSGTYEQYF
TRBV7-2	TRBD1	NA	TRBJ1-1	TGTGCCAGCAGCTTTTTGGACAGGGCGAGAACTGAAGCTTTCTTT	CASSFLDRARTEAFF